The entry below describes one TCR beta chain. The CDR3 spans 17 residues. Per the germline V gene, CDR1 is MGHRA and CDR2 is YSYEKL. V lost 0 bases, J lost 11 bases, and 20 bases lay in between. This entry comes from a study of cytomegalovirus exposure and HLA in healthy donors. PCR employed 60 Vbeta and 13 Jbeta primers. The data were produced by immunoSEQ multiplex PCR, yet TCRdb's version contains in-frame clones alone and is incomplete. The sample records over 95,000 clones, 76% being singletons. The specimen sequenced was PBMCs. The source of this sequence is a man between 40 and 49 years old in good health and CMV-seronegative. The rearrangement joins TRBV4-1 to TRBJ1-6; D is perhaps TRBD1 (6 bases). CDR3 DNA sequence: TGCGCCAGCAGCCAAGATCAGACGGGGGGCGCAGGTCCACCCCTCCACTTT. It is translated as CASSQDQTGGAGPPLHF.